This T cell receptor beta chain appears in the sequencing data of a study of blood T cell repertoires in COVID-19. Turning to the study itself: Samples of COVID-19 (acute and convalescent) were obtained from the United States, Italy and Spain. T cells, B-cell-depleted T cells, or PBMCs supplied cDNA or gDNA.

V lost 1 base and J lost 0, with 7 bases in between. The CDR3 is made up of 15 amino acids. Germline-derived CDR1 and CDR2 are SNHLY and FYNNEI. Per the original methods: Nucleated cell number was recorded as an estimate derived from reference gene primer amplification. Sequenced by immunoSEQ multiplex PCR; TCRdb stores in-frame clones only, minus some. From that table come the V and J calls and clone size; the DNA was used to work out D and trimming. The table lists about 280,000 clones, about 82% of them singletons. This clone has just a few counts. The chain carries TRBV2 and TRBJ1-3; D uncertain. This TCR came from a man aged 50 to 59 with active or convalescent COVID-19. Sequencing was performed on peripheral blood. The CDR3 coding sequence is TGTGCCAGCAGTGAAGGGGGAGCCTCTGGAAACACCATATATTTT. Protein sequence: CASSEGGASGNTIYF.